This T cell receptor (beta chain) was found in a study of T cell repertoires in cytomegalovirus infection. Study summary: Based on public TCR beta signatures, there were indications of CMV infection and of a matching HLA type. Findings of the study overall: Summed frequency of public TCR beta families distinguished CMV carriers with the relevant HLA. HLA-C-restricted CMV clonotypes gave the most frequent clonotype in two of eight donors.

MiXCR was run by TCRdb on the reads, yielding one entry per CDR3 protein. The data hold roughly 630,000 distinct CDR3 sequences, with roughly a quarter observed a single time. The CDR3 runs 12 residues. Germline V gene sequence: CDR1 MNHEY, CDR2 SMNVEV (reference sequence). The ends were cut back, 6 bases at V and 6 bases at J, with 10 bases in the middle. On this clonotype itself: Its target is not known.

This chain joins TRBV27 and TRBJ2-3; D tentatively fits TRBD1 or TRBD2 (5 bases each). The sample taken for sequencing was CD8+ T cells from PBMCs. This clonotype was obtained from a human donor in good health (CMV status not recorded). Some clones in this sample may be carry-over from other donors' samples. CDR3 amino acids: CASRRGRDTQYF. The DNA for the CDR3 is TGTGCCAGCAGGAGGGGTAGGGATACGCAGTATTTT.